The 11 T cell receptor beta chains in this list originate from one sample, sequenced in a study of blood T cell repertoires in COVID-19. The assay was immunoSEQ multiplex PCR, and TCRdb's table has in-frame clones only and misses some. The table records 200,000 to 250,000 clones, around 82% of them present only once. Sequencing was performed on peripheral blood. These receptor sequences come from a woman of 80 years or more with acute or convalescent COVID-19.

The chain links TRBV28 to TRBJ2-1, with TRBD2 as a possible D gene (5 bases). The germline CDR1 and CDR2 sequences are MDHEN and SYDVKM. V lost 5 bases to trimming and J lost 7 bases, with 9 bases between them. The CDR3 has 12 amino acids. Here the CDR3 reads CASSAGVNEQFF. Here the CDR3 DNA reads TGTGCCAGCAGTGCCGGGGTGAATGAGCAGTTCTTC.

The chain combines TRBV5-1 with TRBJ2-5, with D perhaps TRBD2 (5 bases). CDR3 length equals 15 residues. V was trimmed by 4 bases and J by 4 bases, leaving 17 bases between them. Germline CDR1 reads SGHRS; CDR2 reads YFSETQ. CDR3 residues: CASSPWFRDGETQYF. The CDR3 coding sequence is TGCGCCAGCAGCCCCTGGTTTCGGGATGGAGAGACCCAGTACTTC.

This rearrangement joins TRBV20-1 to TRBJ2-2; D is uncertain. Trimming took 3 bases from V and 5 from J, leaving 10 bases between them. The CDR3 contains 13 residues. Germline V gene sequence: CDR1 DFQATT, CDR2 SNEGSKA (reference sequence). CDR3 loop: CSASHSVTGELFF. The CDR3 nucleotides read TGCAGTGCTAGTCATTCGGTGACCGGGGAGCTGTTTTTT.

The CDR3 DNA reads as TGTGCCAGTAGTATAGATCGAGGGACAGGATTCAATCAGCCCCAGCATTTT. Translated: CASSIDRGTGFNQPQHF. The chain joins TRBV19 to TRBJ1-5, with 8 positions matching TRBD1. From germline, CDR1 is LNHDA and CDR2 SQIVND (reference sequence). This CDR3 has 17 residues. Losses at the gene ends were 0 bases for V and 3 bases for J; bases not matched to a gene: 7.

This clone was counted only a few times. J is TRBJ2-1 and V is TRBV9, with a tentative D call TRBD2 (5 bases). V dropped 2 bases and J dropped 0 bases, with 9 bases sitting between them. The CDR3 is 15 amino acids. Germline CDR1 SGDLS, CDR2 YYNGEE. Here the CDR3 DNA reads TGTGCCAGCAGCGTGAGGGAAGGCTCCTACAATGAGCAGTTCTTC. This translates into CASSVREGSYNEQFF.

The gene calls are TRBV4-3 and TRBJ1-5; D remains unclear. CDR1 is LGHNA, CDR2 YSLEER, per germline. Trimming removed 0 bases from V and 5 bases from J, with 11 bases in between. This CDR3 has 15 amino acids. CDR3 coding DNA: TGCGCCAGCAGCCAAGAGGCTCACCCAGATCAGCCCCAGCATTTT. It yields the protein CASSQEAHPDQPQHF.

This clone showed up just a few times. The DNA for the CDR3 is TGTGCCAGCAGCCAGCTACAGGGGGTTATGGGTGAAAAACTGTTTTTT. Translated, it gives CASSQLQGVMGEKLFF. The J gene is TRBJ1-4, the V gene TRBV4-2, with TRBD1 identical over 8 bases. This CDR3 contains 16 residues. Germline V gene sequence: CDR1 LGHNA, CDR2 YNFKEQ. V dropped 3 bases and J dropped 7; count of bases not matched to a gene: 10.

This chain links TRBV29-1 with TRBJ1-1; 8 bases match TRBD1. The CDR3 length is 13 residues. Germline V gives CDR1 SQVTM, CDR2 ANQGSEA. The J segment lost 4 bases and the V segment lost 8 bases, leaving 9 bases of the junction unmatched. The DNA of the CDR3 is TGCAGCCCTCAACAGGGGGATGGCACTGAAGCTTTCTTT. This codes for CSPQQGDGTEAFF.

The V call is TRBV7-9, the J call TRBJ2-1; possibly TRBD1 for D (5 bases). CDR3 length equals 15 residues. The germline gives CDR1 SEHNR, CDR2 FQNEAQ (reference sequence). V was clipped by 1 base and J by 5 bases, with 12 bases between them. CDR3 protein: CASSLVNRQNNEQFF. The CDR3 DNA sequence: TGTGCCAGCAGCTTAGTGAACAGGCAAAACAATGAGCAGTTCTTC.

This clone was observed a single time. This chain uses TRBV7-8 with TRBJ2-5; 9 nucleotides agree with TRBD1. V lost 2 bases and J lost 4; bases outside the gene matches: 5. The CDR3 sequence is 15 residues long. The V gene's germline CDR1 is SGHVS and CDR2 FQNEAQ. The CDR3 sequence is CASSLRSTGGETQYF. In DNA, the CDR3 is TGTGCCAGCAGCTTACGGTCGACAGGGGGAGAGACCCAGTACTTC.

This clone was seen once. V gene TRBV9 combines with J gene TRBJ2-5; a weak D match, TRBD2 (7 bases). This CDR3 is built from 17 residues. Trimming shortened V by 5 bases and J by 3 bases, and 23 bases separated the two germline ends. Germline CDR1 is SGDLS and CDR2 is YYNGEE. The CDR3 region is CASRRQLVGGLEETQYF. DNA of the CDR3: TGTGCCAGCAGACGACAGTTGGTGGGGGGGCTGGAAGAGACCCAGTACTTC.